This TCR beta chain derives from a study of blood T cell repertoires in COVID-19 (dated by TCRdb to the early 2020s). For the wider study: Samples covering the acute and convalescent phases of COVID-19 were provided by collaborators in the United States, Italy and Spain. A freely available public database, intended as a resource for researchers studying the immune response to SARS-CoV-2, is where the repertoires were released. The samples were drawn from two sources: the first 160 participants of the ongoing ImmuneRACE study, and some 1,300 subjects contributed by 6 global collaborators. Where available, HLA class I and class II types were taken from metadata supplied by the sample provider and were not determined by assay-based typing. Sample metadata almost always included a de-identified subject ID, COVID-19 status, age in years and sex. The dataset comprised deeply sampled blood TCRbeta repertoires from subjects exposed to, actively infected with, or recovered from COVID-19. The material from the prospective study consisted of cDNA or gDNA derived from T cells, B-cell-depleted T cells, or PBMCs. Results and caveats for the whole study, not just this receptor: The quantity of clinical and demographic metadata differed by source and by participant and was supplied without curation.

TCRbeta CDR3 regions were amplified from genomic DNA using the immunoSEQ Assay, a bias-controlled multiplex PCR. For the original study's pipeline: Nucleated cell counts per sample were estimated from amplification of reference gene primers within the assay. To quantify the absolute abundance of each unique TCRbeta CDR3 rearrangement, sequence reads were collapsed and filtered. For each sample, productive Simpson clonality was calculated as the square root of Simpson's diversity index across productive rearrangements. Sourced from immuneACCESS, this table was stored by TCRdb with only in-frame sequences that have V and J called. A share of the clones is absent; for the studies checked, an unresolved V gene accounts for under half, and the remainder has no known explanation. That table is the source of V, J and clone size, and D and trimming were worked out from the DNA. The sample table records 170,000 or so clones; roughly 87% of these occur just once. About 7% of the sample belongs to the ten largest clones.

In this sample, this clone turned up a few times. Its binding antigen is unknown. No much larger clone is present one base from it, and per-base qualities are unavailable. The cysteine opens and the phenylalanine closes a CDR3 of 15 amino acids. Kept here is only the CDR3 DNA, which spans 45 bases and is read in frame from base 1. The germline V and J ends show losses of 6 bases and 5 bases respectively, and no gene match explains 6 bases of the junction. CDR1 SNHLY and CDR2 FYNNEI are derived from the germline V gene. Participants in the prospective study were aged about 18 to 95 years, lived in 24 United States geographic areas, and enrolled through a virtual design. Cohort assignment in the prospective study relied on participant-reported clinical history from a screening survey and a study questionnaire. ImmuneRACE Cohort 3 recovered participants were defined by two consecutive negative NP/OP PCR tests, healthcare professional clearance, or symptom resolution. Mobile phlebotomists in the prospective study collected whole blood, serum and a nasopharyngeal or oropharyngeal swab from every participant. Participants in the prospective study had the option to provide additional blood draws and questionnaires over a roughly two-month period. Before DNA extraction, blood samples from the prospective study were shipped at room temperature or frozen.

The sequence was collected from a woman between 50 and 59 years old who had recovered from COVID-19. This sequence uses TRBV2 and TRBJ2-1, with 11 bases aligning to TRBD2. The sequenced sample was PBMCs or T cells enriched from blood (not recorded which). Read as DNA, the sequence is TGTGCCAGCAGAGCGACTAGCGGGATAAACAATGAGCAGTTCTTC. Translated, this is CASRATSGINNEQFF.